Below, one T cell receptor (beta chain) is given with its context. The table lists this clone with a count of one. Its antigen is not yet known. Per-base qualities were not stored, and no clone one base away is much larger. The immunoSEQ Assay was used to sequence TCRbeta CDR3 regions. After extraction, genomic DNA underwent amplification by bias-controlled multiplex PCR, followed by high-throughput sequencing. The published analysis was carried out like this. Collapsing and filtering of sequences were performed to quantify the absolute abundance of each unique TCRbeta CDR3 region. T cell fraction was estimated by normalizing TCRbeta template counts to usable DNA, with usable DNA measured through amplification of reference genes found in all nucleated cells. Repertoire TCRs were annotated as SARS-CoV-2-specific when V gene, CDR3 amino acid sequence and J gene were exactly matched to a known reactive TCR set. The reference SARS-CoV-2 TCR set was obtained from MIRA and was filtered for enrichment in COVID-19-positive ImmuneCODE repertoires, whereby public or cross-reactive TCRs were removed. Drawing on the MIRA antigens, annotated TCRs were analysed further at the level of specific ORF or position within ORF. Breadth was defined as the number of annotated unique rearrangements divided by the total number of unique productive rearrangements, and depth was defined as the summed frequency of the annotated unique rearrangements. Two-sided Wilcoxon rank-sum tests were applied when comparing TCR breadth between groups. TCRdb re-hosts the immuneACCESS table, in-frame sequences only. Its copies lack some clones; in the studies checked, an unresolved V gene accounts for under half of them, and the cause for the rest is not known. V, J and clone size were drawn from that table, and D and trimming were deduced from the DNA. Counted in this sample were about 680,000 clones; roughly 90% of them appeared once. Over 1.3% of the sample is in the top ten clones.

This entry belongs to a study of Ad26.COV2.S vaccination and SARS-CoV-2 variants (dated by TCRdb to about 2021). Describing the broader study: Donors in the vaccine arm were drawn from COV1001, a phase I-IIa trial of Ad26.COV2.S in healthy adults that was multicentre, randomized, double-blind and placebo-controlled. Trial participants were randomized into five groups of five, in which low-dose or high-dose Ad26.COV2.S was given once or twice, or placebo was given on both occasions. Blinding of investigators to trial group allocation was maintained during experiments and outcome assessment. Ad26.COV2.S was administered intramuscularly at 5 x 10^10 or 1 x 10^11 viral particles, either as a single shot or as two shots given 56 days apart. Sequencing of the TCRbeta repertoire served to evaluate the specificity and breadth of SARS-CoV-2-reactive T cell receptors following Ad26.COV2.S vaccination. A total of about 30 samples were included in the TCR-sequenced set, comprising roughly 19 Ad26.COV2.S vaccine recipients, 5 placebo recipients and 8 SARS-CoV-2 convalescent individuals. Broader findings and caveats from the paper: Vaccine and placebo recipients had similar non-spike TCR breadth, a finding consistent with the vaccine containing only spike. The study lacked the statistical power to compare responses across vaccine doses or regimens. It was noted by the authors that total T cell responses may have been underestimated by the TCR breadth and depth analyses. Spike-specific TCR breadth was higher in Ad26.COV2.S recipients than in placebo recipients (P = 0.0014). After vaccination, substantial breadth of spike-specific CD8+ and CD4+ T cell responses was reported.

Taken from the germline V gene (reference sequence), the CDR1 and CDR2 loops are MNHEY and SMNVEV. V gives up 5 bases and J gives up 4 bases, and the segment between their germline ends measures 17 bases. Taken from cysteine to phenylalanine, the CDR3 has 16 residues. Solely the CDR3 DNA is kept, with 48 bases framed from the first base. Interpreted using the paper, the treatment or condition label stands for: roughly 19 received Ad26.COV2.S at low or high dose, single or two shots; 5 received placebo; per-sample allocation not given. For vaccine and placebo recipients, repertoires were sequenced using samples collected on day 63 after the first injection. Between 29 July and 7 August 2020, Cohort 1b enrolled approximately 26 adults aged 18-55 years at one site in Boston, USA. Ad26.COV2.S was a replication-incompetent adenovirus type 26 vector that expressed a prefusion-stabilized SARS-CoV-2 spike protein derived from the original Wuhan strain.

The chain is encoded by TRBV27 joined to TRBJ2-2; possibly the D gene is TRBD2, per 5 matching bases. The sequenced sample was peripheral blood, obtained in a trial of Ad26.COV2.S vaccine versus placebo. The clonotype originates from a person aged 18 to 65 who received the Ad26.COV2.S COVID-19 vaccine or a placebo. The base sequence is TGTGCCAGCAGTCCCCGGGGTAGATTGGTCACCGGGGAGCTGTTTTTT. This codes for CASSPRGRLVTGELFF.